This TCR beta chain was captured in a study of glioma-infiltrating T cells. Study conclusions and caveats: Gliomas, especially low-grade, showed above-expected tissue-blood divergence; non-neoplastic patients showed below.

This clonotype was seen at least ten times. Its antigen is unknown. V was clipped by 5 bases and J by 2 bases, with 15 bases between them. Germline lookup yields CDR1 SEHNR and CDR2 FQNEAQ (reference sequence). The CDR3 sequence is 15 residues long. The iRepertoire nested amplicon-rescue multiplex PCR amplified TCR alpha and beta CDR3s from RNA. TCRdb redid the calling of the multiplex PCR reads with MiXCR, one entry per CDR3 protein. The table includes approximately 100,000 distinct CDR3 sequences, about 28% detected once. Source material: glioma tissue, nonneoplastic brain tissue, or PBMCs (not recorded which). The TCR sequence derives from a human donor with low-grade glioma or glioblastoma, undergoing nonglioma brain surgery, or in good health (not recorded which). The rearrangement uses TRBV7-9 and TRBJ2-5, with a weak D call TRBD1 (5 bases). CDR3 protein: CASSVVQGSQETQYF. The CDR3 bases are TGTGCCAGCAGCGTTGTGCAGGGTTCGCAAGAGACCCAGTACTTC.